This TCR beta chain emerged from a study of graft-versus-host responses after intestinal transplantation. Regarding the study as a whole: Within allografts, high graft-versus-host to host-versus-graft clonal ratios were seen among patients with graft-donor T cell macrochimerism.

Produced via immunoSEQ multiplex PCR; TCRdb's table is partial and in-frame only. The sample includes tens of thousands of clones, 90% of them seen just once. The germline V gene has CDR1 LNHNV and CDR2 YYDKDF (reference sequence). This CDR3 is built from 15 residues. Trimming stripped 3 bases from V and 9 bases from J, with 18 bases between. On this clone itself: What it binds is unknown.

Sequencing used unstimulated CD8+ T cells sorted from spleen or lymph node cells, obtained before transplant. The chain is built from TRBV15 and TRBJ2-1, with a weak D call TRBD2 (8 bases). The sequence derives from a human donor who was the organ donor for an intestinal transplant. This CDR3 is CATSRDREGAGEQFF. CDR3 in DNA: TGTGCCACCAGCAGGGACCGGGAGGGGGCGGGTGAGCAGTTCTTC.